This T cell receptor beta chain was sequenced in a study of blood T cells in healthy people across ages. The germline V gene has CDR1 MGHRA and CDR2 YSYEKL. This CDR3 has 16 residues. The junction had 7 bases not matched to a gene; V was cut back by 4 bases and J by 5 bases. There were at least 5.5 micrograms of total RNA extracted from every sample. Next came a second PCR, run for about 7 to 12 cycles, which used a sample-barcoded 5' primer along with a J-beta primer mix. TCRdb called the 5' RACE reads again in MiXCR, with one record for every CDR3 protein. This table has 700,000 or so distinct CDR3 sequences, approximately 40% appearing once. This clonotype was seen only once.

The chain couples TRBV4-1 to TRBJ2-5; 13 nucleotides align to TRBD2. Material: blood. This receptor was taken from an elderly man in good health. CDR3 in amino acids: CASSPARTSGSETQYF. In DNA form, the CDR3 reads TGCGCCAGCAGCCCTGCCCGGACTAGCGGGAGTGAGACCCAGTACTTC.